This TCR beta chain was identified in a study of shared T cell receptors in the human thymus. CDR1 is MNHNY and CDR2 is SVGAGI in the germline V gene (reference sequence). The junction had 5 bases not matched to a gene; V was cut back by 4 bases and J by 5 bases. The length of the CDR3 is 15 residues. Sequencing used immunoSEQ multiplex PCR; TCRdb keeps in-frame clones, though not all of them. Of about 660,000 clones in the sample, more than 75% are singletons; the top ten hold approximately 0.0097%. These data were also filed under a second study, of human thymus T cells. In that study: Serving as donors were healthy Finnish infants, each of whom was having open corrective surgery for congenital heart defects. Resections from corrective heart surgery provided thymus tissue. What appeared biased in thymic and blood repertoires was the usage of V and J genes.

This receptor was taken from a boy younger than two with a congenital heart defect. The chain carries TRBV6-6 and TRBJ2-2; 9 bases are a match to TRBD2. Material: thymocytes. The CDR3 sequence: CASSSEREATGELFF. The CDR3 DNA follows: TGTGCCAGCAGTTCTGAGCGGGAGGCGACCGGGGAGCTGTTTTTT.